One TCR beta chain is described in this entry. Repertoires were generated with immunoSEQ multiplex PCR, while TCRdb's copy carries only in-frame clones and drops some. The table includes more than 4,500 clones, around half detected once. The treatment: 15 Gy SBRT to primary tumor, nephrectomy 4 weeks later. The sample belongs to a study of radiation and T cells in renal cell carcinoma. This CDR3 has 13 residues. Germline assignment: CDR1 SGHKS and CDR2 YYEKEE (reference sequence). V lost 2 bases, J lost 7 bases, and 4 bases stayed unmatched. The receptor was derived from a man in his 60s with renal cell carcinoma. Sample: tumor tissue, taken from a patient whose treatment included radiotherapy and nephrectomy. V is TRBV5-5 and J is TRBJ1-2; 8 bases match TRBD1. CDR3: CASSFPDRGGYTF. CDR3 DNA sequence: TGTGCCAGCAGCTTCCCTGACAGGGGTGGCTACACCTTC.